The sample holds many counts of the clone carrying this TCR beta chain. This sample was taken from a study of T cells in Graves' hyperthyroidism and ophthalmopathy. Germline CDR1 is SGHAT and CDR2 is FQNNGV. Trimming cost V 1 base and J 7 bases, with 10 bases left between them. The CDR3 sequence is 13 residues long. Fresh peripheral blood, roughly 10 ml, was the source of the PBMCs. Researchers took RNA transcripts and amplified the TCR beta CDR3 regions from them. Carried out on the TCR CDR3, a first-round RT-PCR used the HTBI primer set. TCRdb redid the calling of the multiplex PCR reads with MiXCR, one entry per CDR3 protein. The sample has 250,000 to 400,000 distinct CDR3 sequences, roughly an eighth seen once.

The V call is TRBV11-2, the J call TRBJ2-5; D is undetermined. Sample: blood. This TCR derives from a woman in her forties with Graves' ophthalmopathy. CDR3 nucleotide sequence: TGTGCCAGCAGCTTAGCCCCGTCAAGGACCCAGTACTTC. Its protein is CASSLAPSRTQYF.